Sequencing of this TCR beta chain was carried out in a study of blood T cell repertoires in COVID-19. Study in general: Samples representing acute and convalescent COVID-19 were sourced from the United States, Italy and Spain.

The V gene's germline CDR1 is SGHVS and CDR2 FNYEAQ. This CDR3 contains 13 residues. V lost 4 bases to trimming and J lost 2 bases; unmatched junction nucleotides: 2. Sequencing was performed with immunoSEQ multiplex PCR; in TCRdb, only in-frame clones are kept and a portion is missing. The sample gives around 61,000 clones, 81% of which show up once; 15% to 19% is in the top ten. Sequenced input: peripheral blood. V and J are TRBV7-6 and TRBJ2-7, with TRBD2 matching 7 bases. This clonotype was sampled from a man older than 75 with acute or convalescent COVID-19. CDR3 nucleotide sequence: TGTGCCAGCAGCTGGGGGACTACCTACGAGCAGTACTTC. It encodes CASSWGTTYEQYF.